The subject of this entry is one T cell receptor beta chain. At least ten counts were recorded for this clonotype. No cognate antigen has been identified for it. Base qualities are not at hand, and no much larger clone is one base apart. The patients picked for sequencing were ones in whom flow cytometry had shown an expansion of CD8+CD57+ cells. Every patient had a diagnosis of severe acquired aplastic anemia based on International Study of Aplastic Anemia and Agranulocytosis and Camitta criteria. No patient had received any therapy when blood was sampled. In this study, sorted CD4+ and CD8+ T cells from the blood of healthy subjects and of severe aplastic anemia patients had their TCR repertoires deep-sequenced. In the USA, patient enrollment took place under clinicaltrials.gov protocols 00001620, 01623167, 00001397, 00071045, 00081523 and 00961064. Ficoll-Paque density gradient centrifugation was used to isolate peripheral blood mononuclear cells. Before DNA extraction, CD4+ and CD8+ T cells were sorted by FACS or by magnetic beads.

This sample is drawn from a study of CD8+CD57+ T cells in acquired aplastic anemia listed by TCRdb under 2018. Study-level background: A mean of 3.2 ug of DNA, ranging from about 0.19 to 27.4 ug, was extracted from sorted CD4+ and CD8+ cells. CD8+CD57+ expansion was defined as a frequency above the mean frequency observed in healthy subjects.

What the work shows at the level of the full study, not this receptor alone: No significant difference in CD8+ Simpson's diversity was found between patients and healthy controls (P=0.060). Around 27 CD8+ CDR3 sequences were shared between patients and controls but appeared highly expressed in patients and within their immunodominant clones.

Genomic DNA served as template for TCR beta VDJ combination and CDR3 sequence profiling. TCR repertoire sequencing was run on an Illumina HiSeq 2000. For the original study's pipeline: TRBV/TRBJ rearrangement plots, CDR3 size and DJ length profiles, and Simpson's diversity index were used to assess repertoires. Whichever DNA sequence was most abundant in the deep sequencing data was defined as the immunodominant clone. CDR3 amino acid sequences were screened for sharing across subjects and compared with published repertoires and the VDJdb database. TCRdb passed the public sequencing reads through fastp at Q25 and MiXCR, retaining productive beta sequences. Rows are combined by CDR3 protein, so each entry shows the most common genes and DNA. V and J calls and clone size were set by TCRdb, not the authors. This sample gives 200,000 to 250,000 distinct CDR3 sequences in total; around 43% of them show up just once. Roughly 8% of the sample lies in the top ten.

The sample was sorted CD4+, CD8+, or CD8+CD57+ T cells (not recorded which) from PBMCs. The source is a human donor with aplastic anemia.

CDR3 loop: CASSIPGTTQNTGELFF. The nucleotide sequence is TGTGCCAGTAGTATTCCCGGGACAACCCAGAACACCGGGGAGCTGTTTTTT. The chain couples TRBV19 to TRBJ2-2; the best D guess is TRBD1, with 6 bases matching. V gives up 3 bases and J gives up 1 base, and the segment between their germline ends measures 15 bases. CDR1 LNHDA and CDR2 SQIVND were looked up in the germline V gene (reference sequence). Taken from cysteine to phenylalanine, the CDR3 has 17 residues. Only CDR3 DNA is held: 51 bases, read in frame from base 1. Reference TRBV19 and TRBJ2-2 proteins supply the regions before and after the CDR3; the full variable domain is: DGGITQSPKYLFRKEGQNVTLSCEQNLNHDAMYWYRQDPGQGLRLIYYSQIVNDFQKGDIAEGYSVSREKKESFPLTVTSAQKNPTAFYLCASSIPGTTQNTGELFFGEGSRLTVL.